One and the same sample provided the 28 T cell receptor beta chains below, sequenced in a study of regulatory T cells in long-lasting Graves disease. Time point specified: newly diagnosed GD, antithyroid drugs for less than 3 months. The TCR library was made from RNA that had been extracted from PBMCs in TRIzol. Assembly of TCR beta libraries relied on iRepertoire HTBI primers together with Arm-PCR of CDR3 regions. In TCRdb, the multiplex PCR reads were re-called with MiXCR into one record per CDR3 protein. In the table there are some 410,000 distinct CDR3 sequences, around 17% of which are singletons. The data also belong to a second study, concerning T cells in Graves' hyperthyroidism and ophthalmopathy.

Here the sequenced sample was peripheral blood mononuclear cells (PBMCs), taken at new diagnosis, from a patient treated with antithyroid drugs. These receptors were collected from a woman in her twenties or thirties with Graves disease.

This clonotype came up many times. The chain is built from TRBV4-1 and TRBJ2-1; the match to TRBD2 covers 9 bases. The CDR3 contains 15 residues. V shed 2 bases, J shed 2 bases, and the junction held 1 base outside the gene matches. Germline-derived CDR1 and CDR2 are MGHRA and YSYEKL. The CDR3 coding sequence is TGCGCCAGCAGCCAAAGCGGGAGGACCTACAATGAGCAGTTCTTC. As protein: CASSQSGRTYNEQFF.

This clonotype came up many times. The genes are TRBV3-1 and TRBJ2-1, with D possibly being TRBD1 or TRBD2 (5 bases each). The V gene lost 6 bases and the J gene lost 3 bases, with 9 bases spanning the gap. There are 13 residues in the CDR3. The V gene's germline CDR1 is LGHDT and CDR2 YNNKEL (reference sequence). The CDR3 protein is CASRGPGYNEQFF. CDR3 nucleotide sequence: TGTGCCAGCAGGGGACCGGGCTACAATGAGCAGTTCTTC.

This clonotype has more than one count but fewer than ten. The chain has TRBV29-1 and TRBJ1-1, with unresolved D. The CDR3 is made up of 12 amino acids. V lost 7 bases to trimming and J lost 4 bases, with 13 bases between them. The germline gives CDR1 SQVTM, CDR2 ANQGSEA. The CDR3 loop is CSAGQAGTEAFF. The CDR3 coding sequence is TGCAGCGCCGGCCAAGCGGGCACTGAAGCTTTCTTT.

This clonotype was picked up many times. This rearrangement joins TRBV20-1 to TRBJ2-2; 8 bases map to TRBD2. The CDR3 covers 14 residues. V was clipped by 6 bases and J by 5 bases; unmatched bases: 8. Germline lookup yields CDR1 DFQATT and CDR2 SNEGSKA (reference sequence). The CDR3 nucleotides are TGCAGTGCCCTCTATGGACTAGCAACCGGGGAGCTGTTTTTT. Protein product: CSALYGLATGELFF.

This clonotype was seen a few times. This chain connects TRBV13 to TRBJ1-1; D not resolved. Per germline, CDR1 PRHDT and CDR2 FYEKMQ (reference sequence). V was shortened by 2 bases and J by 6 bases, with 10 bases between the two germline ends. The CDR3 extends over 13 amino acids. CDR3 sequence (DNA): TGTGCCAGCAGCTTAAGGCTCCGGCCTGAAGCTTTCTTT. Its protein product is CASSLRLRPEAFF.

CDR3 bases: TGCGCCAGCAGCCAAGATTCGGGACAGAGTCTCTCTTACTATGGCTACACCTTC. As protein: CASSQDSGQSLSYYGYTF. V gene TRBV4-1 combines with J gene TRBJ1-2; 7 nucleotides agree with TRBD1. Trimming at V came to 0 bases and at J to 3 bases, leaving 13 bases not matched to a gene. Germline-derived CDR1 and CDR2 are MGHRA and YSYEKL. This CDR3 has 18 amino acids.

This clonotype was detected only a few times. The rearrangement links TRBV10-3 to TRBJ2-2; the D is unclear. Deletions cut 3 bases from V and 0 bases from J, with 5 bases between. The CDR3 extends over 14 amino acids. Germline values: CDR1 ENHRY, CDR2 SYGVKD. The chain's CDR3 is CAISEGANTGELFF. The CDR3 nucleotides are TGTGCCATCAGTGAAGGCGCGAACACCGGGGAGCTGTTTTTT.

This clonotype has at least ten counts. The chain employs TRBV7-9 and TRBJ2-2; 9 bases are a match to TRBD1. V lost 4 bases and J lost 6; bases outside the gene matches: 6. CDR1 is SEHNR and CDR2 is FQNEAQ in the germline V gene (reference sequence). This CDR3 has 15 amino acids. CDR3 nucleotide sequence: TGTGCCAGCAGCTCCGGGACAGGGAGTGCCGGGGAGCTGTTTTTT. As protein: CASSSGTGSAGELFF.

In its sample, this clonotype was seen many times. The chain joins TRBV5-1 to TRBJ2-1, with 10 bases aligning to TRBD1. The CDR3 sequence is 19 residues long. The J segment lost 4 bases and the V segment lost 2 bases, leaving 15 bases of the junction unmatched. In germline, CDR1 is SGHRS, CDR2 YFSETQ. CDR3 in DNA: TGCGCCAGCAGCTTAGACAGGGGGCGACGGGGGAGGGTTTACAATGAGCAGTTCTTC. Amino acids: CASSLDRGRRGRVYNEQFF. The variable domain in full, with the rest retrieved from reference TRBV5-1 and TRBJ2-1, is KAGVTQTPRYLIKTRGQQVTLSCSPISGHRSVSWYQQTPGQGLQFLFEYFSETQRNKGNFPGRFSGRQFSNSRSEMNVSTLELGDSALYLCASSLDRGRRGRVYNEQFFGPGTRLTVL.

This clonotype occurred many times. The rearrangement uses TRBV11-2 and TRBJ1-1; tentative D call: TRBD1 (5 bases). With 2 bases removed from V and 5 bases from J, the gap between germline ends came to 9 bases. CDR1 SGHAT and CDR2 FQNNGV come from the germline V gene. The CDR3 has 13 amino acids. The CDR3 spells CASSLQGFTEAFF. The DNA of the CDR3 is TGTGCCAGCAGCTTACAGGGTTTTACTGAAGCTTTCTTT.

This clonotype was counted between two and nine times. The CDR3 DNA is TGTGCCAGCGGAGGGGCTAGCGGGAGGGGGGAGCAGTTCTTC. Residues: CASGGASGRGEQFF. The rearrangement links TRBV25-1 to TRBJ2-1; 12 bases are a match to TRBD2. CDR1 and CDR2 (germline): MGHDK, SYGVNS. With 8 bases clipped from V and 10 bases from J, the junction kept 9 bases outside the gene matches. The CDR3 has 14 residues.

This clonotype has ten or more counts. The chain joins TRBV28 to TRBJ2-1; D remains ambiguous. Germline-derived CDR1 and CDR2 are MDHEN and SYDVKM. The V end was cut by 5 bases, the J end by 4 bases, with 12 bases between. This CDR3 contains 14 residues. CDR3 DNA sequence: TGTGCCAGCAGTCCCTTTGACCGTTACAATGAGCAGTTCTTC. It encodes CASSPFDRYNEQFF.

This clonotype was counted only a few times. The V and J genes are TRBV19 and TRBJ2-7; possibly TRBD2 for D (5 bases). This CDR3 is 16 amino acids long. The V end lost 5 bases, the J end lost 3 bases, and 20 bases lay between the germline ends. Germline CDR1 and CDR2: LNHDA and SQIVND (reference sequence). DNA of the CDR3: TGTGCCAGTAGTGCGGGCTCCGTAGGCGGATACTACGAGCAGTACTTC. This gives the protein CASSAGSVGGYYEQYF.

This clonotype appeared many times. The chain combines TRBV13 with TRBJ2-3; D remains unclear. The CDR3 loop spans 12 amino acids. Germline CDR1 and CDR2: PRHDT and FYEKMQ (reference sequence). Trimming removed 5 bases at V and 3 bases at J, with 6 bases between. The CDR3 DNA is TGTGCCAGCAGCGTTGAAACAGATACGCAGTATTTT. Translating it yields CASSVETDTQYF.

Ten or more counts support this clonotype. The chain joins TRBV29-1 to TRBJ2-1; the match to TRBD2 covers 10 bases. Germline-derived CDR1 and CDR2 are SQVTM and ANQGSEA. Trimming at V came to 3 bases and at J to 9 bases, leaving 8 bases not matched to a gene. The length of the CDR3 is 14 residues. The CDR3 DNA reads TGCAGCGTTGACTCTAGCGGGAGTACGCCTGAGCAGTTCTTC. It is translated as CSVDSSGSTPEQFF.

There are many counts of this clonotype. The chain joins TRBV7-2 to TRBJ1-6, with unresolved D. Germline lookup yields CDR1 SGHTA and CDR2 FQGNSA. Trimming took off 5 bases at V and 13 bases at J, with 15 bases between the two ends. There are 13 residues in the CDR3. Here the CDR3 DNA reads TGTGCCAGCAGCAAGTGGACGGACGCCCCCCTCCACTTT. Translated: CASSKWTDAPLHF.

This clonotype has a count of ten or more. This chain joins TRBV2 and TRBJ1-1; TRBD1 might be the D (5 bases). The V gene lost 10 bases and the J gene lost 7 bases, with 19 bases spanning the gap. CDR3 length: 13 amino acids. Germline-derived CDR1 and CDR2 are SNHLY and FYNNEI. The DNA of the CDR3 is TGTGCCATCCGAGTCGGGACTCCTATTGAAGCTTTCTTT. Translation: CAIRVGTPIEAFF.

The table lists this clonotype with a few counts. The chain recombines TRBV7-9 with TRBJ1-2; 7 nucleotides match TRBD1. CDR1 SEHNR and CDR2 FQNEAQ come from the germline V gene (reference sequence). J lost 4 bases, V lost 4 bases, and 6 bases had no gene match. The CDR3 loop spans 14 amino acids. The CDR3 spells CASSSGTESYGYTF. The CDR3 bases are TGTGCCAGCAGCTCAGGGACAGAGAGCTATGGCTACACCTTC.

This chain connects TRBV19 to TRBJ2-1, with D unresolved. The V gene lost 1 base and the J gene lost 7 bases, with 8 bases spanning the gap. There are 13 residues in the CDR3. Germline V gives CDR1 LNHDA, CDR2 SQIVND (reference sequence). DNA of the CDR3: TGTGCCAGTAGTATAGTGGTGGGAAATGAGCAGTTCTTC. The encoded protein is CASSIVVGNEQFF. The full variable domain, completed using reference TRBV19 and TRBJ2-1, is DGGITQSPKYLFRKEGQNVTLSCEQNLNHDAMYWYRQDPGQGLRLIYYSQIVNDFQKGDIAEGYSVSREKKESFPLTVTSAQKNPTAFYLCASSIVVGNEQFFGPGTRLTVL.

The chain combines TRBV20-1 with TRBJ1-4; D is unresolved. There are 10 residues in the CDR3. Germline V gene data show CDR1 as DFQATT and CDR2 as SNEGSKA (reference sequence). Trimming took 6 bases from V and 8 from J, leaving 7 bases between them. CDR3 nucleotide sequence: TGCAGTGCACTACAGGAAAAACTGTTTTTT. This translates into CSALQEKLFF.

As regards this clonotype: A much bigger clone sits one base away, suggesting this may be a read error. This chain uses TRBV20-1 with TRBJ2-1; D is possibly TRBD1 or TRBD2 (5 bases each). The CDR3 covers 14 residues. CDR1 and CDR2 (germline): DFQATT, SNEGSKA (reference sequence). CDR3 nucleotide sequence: TGCAGTGCTACCCGGGACGCCAGTCTCAATAAGCAGTTCTTC. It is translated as CSATRDASLNKQFF.

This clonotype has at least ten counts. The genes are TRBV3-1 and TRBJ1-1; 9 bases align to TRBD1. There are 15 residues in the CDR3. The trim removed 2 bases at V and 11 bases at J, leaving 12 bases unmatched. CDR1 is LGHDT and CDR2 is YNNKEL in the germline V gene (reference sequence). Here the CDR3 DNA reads TGTGCCAGCAGCCAAATTGCCCTGGGGACAGGGACCGCTTTCTTT. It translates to CASSQIALGTGTAFF.

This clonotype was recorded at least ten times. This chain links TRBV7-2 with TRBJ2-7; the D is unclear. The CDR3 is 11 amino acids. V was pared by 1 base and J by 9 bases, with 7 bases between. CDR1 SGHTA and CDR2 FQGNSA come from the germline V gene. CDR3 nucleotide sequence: TGTGCCAGCAGCTTAGGAGGCGGGCAGTACTTC. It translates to CASSLGGGQYF.

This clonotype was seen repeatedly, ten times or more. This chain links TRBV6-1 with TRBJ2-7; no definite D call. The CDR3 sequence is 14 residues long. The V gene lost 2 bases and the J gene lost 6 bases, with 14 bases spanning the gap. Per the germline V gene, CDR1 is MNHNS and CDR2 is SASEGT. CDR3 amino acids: CASSENGQVSEQYF. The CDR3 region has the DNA TGTGCCAGCAGTGAAAACGGCCAGGTCTCCGAGCAGTACTTC.

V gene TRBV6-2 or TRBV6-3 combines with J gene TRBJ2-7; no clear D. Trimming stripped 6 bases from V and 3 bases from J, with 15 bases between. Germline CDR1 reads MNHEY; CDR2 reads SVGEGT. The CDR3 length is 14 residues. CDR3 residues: CASSPPGGDYEQYF. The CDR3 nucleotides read TGTGCCAGCAGCCCCCCTGGTGGTGACTACGAGCAGTACTTC.

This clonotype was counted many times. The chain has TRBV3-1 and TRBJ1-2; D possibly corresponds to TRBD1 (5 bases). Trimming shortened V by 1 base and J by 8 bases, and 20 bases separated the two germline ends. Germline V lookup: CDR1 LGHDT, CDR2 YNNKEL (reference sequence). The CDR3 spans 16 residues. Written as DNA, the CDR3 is TGTGCCAGCAGCCAAGGGGGCAGGGAGAATCTAGTAGGCTACACCTTC. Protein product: CASSQGGRENLVGYTF.

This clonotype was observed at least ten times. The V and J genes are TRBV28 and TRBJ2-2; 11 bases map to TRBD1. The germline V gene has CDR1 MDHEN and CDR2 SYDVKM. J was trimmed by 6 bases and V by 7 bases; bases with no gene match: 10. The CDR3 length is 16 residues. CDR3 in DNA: TGTGCCAGCACCCCGGCGGGACAGGGGGTTTCCGGGGAGCTGTTTTTT. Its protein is CASTPAGQGVSGELFF.

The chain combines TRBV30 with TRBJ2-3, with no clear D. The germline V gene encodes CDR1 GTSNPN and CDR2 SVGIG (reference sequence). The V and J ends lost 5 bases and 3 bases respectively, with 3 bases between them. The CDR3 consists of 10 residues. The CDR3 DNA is TGTGCCTGGGCGACAGATACGCAGTATTTT. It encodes CAWATDTQYF. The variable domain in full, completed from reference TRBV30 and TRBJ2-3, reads SQTIHQWPATLVQPVGSPLSLECTVEGTSNPNLYWYRQAAGRGLQLLFYSVGIGQISSEVPQNLSASRPQDRQFILSSKKLLLSDSGFYLCAWATDTQYFGPGTRLTVL.